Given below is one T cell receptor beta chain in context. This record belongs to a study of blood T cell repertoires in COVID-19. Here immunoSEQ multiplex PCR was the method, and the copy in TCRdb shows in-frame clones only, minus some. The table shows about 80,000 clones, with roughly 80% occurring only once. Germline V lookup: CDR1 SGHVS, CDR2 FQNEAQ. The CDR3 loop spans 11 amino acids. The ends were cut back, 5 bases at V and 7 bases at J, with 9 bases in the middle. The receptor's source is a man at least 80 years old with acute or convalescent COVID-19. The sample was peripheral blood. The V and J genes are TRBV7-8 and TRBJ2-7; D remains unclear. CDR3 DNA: TGTGCCAGCAGCGCGATGTGGGAGCAGTACTTC. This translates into CASSAMWEQYF.